These 18 T cell receptor beta chains came from one sample sequenced in a study of Graves' ophthalmopathy and Graves' hyperthyroidism. The study amplified TCR beta CDR3 regions using RNA transcripts. First-round RT-PCR relied on HTBI primers, and a second-round multiplex PCR came next. TCRdb passed the multiplex PCR reads through MiXCR, listing each CDR3 protein once. The sample holds hundreds of thousands of distinct CDR3 sequences; 40% are singletons and the top ten take 44%. The sequencing sample was made of peripheral blood. The source of these receptors is an adult man with Graves' ophthalmopathy.

In its sample, this clonotype was seen a few times. This chain uses TRBV20-1 with TRBJ1-2, with D hard to call. Germline V gives CDR1 DFQATT, CDR2 SNEGSKA (reference sequence). Trimming took 3 bases from V and 2 from J, leaving 16 bases between them. CDR3 length equals 15 residues. This chain's CDR3 is CSARNGRTINYGYTF. The DNA of the CDR3 is TGCAGTGCTAGGAATGGACGGACGATAAACTATGGCTACACCTTC.

At least ten counts were recorded for this clonotype. The CDR3 here is CASRSENYGYTF. DNA for the CDR3: TGTGCCAGCAGGTCCGAGAACTATGGCTACACCTTC. The chain has TRBV7-2 and TRBJ1-2; D not certain. The ends were cut back, 6 bases at V and 2 bases at J, with 7 bases in the middle. The V gene's germline CDR1 is SGHTA and CDR2 FQGNSA. CDR3 size: 12 residues. Full variable domain (missing parts from reference TRBV7-2 and TRBJ1-2): GAGVSQSPSNKVTEKGKDVELRCDPISGHTALYWYRQSLGQGLEFLIYFQGNSAPDKSGLPSDRFSAERTGGSVSTLTIQRTQQEDSAVYLCASRSENYGYTFGSGTRLTVV.

This chain uses TRBV20-1 with TRBJ2-7; D tentatively fits TRBD1 or TRBD2 (5 bases each). Between the trimmed V and J ends, which lost 0 bases and 0 bases, there was a span of 15 bases. Germline CDR1 and CDR2: DFQATT and SNEGSKA (reference sequence). The CDR3 spans 16 residues. CDR3 in amino acids: CSARDLRRGVSYEQYF. For the CDR3, the DNA is TGCAGTGCTAGAGACCTCCGTCGAGGGGTCTCCTACGAGCAGTACTTC.

The rearrangement joins TRBV12-3 or TRBV12-4 to TRBJ1-4, with TRBD1 identical over 8 bases. The CDR3 totals 13 residues. The trim removed 5 bases at V and 11 bases at J, leaving 7 bases unmatched. The CDR3 coding sequence is TGTGCCAGCAGTCAGGACAGGGTCGAGAAACTGTTTTTT. This codes for CASSQDRVEKLFF.

J is TRBJ2-7 and V is TRBV10-3; 7 bases are shared with TRBD1. With V trimmed by 6 bases and J by 1 base, 6 bases remained unmatched. The CDR3 has 14 residues. Germline V lookup: CDR1 ENHRY, CDR2 SYGVKD. The CDR3: CAIRRTGQSYEQYF. The CDR3 DNA follows: TGTGCCATCAGACGGACAGGACAATCCTACGAGCAGTACTTC.

In its sample, this clonotype was seen a few times. A much more abundant neighbour one base away suggests this may be a read error. CDR3 in DNA: TGTGCCAGCAGTGGCGAAGGACTTCCTCCTGGGTTGAAGTACTTC. Amino acids: CASSGEGLPPGLKYF. This chain joins TRBV2 and TRBJ2-7; perhaps TRBD2 as D (5 bases). CDR3 length: 15 residues. V lost 4 bases to trimming and J lost 11 bases, with 24 bases between them. The germline CDR1 and CDR2 sequences are SNHLY and FYNNEI.

There are many counts of this clonotype. The chain links TRBV20-1 to TRBJ2-5; D is undetermined. This CDR3 comprises 14 residues. CDR1 DFQATT and CDR2 SNEGSKA come from the germline V gene (reference sequence). V was pared by 4 bases and J by 1 base, with 13 bases between. CDR3 sequence: CSATDVSRQETQYF. CDR3 nucleotides: TGCAGTGCTACCGACGTGTCCCGCCAAGAGACCCAGTACTTC.

The chain links TRBV29-1 to TRBJ1-2; 7 nucleotides align to TRBD1. CDR1 SQVTM and CDR2 ANQGSEA come from the germline V gene. The CDR3 is 14 amino acids. V was clipped by 6 bases and J by 0 bases; unmatched bases: 7. CDR3 nucleotide sequence: TGCAGCGTACTGGACAGGACCGCTAACTATGGCTACACCTTC. Its protein is CSVLDRTANYGYTF.

This clonotype was picked up a small number of times. The genes are TRBV11-2 and TRBJ2-7; no clear D gene. With 6 bases removed from V and 2 bases from J, the gap between germline ends came to 14 bases. The germline V gene has CDR1 SGHAT and CDR2 FQNNGV. CDR3 length: 14 amino acids. The CDR3 bases are TGTGCCAGCAGTTCTCCGGGCCCTCCCTACGAGCAGTACTTC. Amino acid sequence: CASSSPGPPYEQYF.

The V and J genes are TRBV29-1 and TRBJ2-3, with D tentatively TRBD2 (5 bases). The CDR3 sequence is 15 residues long. The V end lost 4 bases, the J end lost 4 bases, and 18 bases lay between the germline ends. The germline gives CDR1 SQVTM, CDR2 ANQGSEA. CDR3 sequence (DNA): TGCAGCGTTGCTGGAGGATCAGTTCTCGCAGATACGCAGTATTTT. Residues: CSVAGGSVLADTQYF.

This clonotype occurred a few times. The chain uses TRBV4-1 and TRBJ1-5; D unclear. CDR3 length equals 14 residues. The V and J ends lost 0 bases and 4 bases respectively, with 7 bases between them. CDR1 MGHRA and CDR2 YSYEKL come from the germline V gene. CDR3 amino acids: CASSQETVNQPQHF. The CDR3 coding sequence is TGCGCCAGCAGCCAAGAAACAGTTAATCAGCCCCAGCATTTT.

The V call is TRBV20-1, the J call TRBJ1-3; the match to TRBD1 covers 8 bases. The CDR3 is made up of 16 amino acids. Trimming cost V 6 bases and J 0 bases; bases outside gene matches: 10. Germline lookup yields CDR1 DFQATT and CDR2 SNEGSKA (reference sequence). CDR3 region: CSAAHGQGISGNTIYF. In DNA form, the CDR3 reads TGCAGTGCCGCGCATGGACAGGGTATCTCTGGAAACACCATATATTTT.

This clonotype was seen ten or more times. The chain combines TRBV19 with TRBJ1-5; tentatively, D is TRBD1 (5 bases). The germline V gene has CDR1 LNHDA and CDR2 SQIVND (reference sequence). V shed 6 bases and J shed 1 base, with 10 bases lying between them. This CDR3 is 14 amino acids long. CDR3 loop: CASRPTVSNQPQHF. DNA for the CDR3: TGTGCCAGTAGACCGACAGTCAGCAATCAGCCCCAGCATTTT.

This clonotype was picked up many times. The chain uses TRBV29-1 and TRBJ1-4; tentative D call: TRBD1 (5 bases). This CDR3 spans 12 amino acids. The V end was cut by 5 bases, the J end by 7 bases, with 11 bases between. CDR1 and CDR2 (germline): SQVTM, ANQGSEA. In DNA, the CDR3 is TGCAGCGTTAGAGGGGATCTTGAAAAACTGTTTTTT. Translation: CSVRGDLEKLFF.

A remark on this clonotype: Since a much larger clone is just one base distant, this may be a read error. V gene TRBV15 combines with J gene TRBJ1-5; D call uncertain. This CDR3 region has 13 residues. Looked up from germline, CDR1 is LNHNV and CDR2 is YYDKDF (reference sequence). In DNA form, the CDR3 reads TGTGTCACCAGCCCCACGACCTATCAGCCCCAGCATTTT. This encodes CVTSPTTYQPQHF.

V usage is TRBV29-1 and J usage is TRBJ2-7; tentatively, D is TRBD2 (5 bases). The CDR3 length is 14 residues. Trimming took off 7 bases at V and 6 bases at J, with 22 bases between the two ends. The V gene's germline CDR1 is SQVTM and CDR2 ANQGSEA. Here the CDR3 reads CSARILGWASEQYF. CDR3 coding DNA: TGCAGCGCCAGAATACTAGGTTGGGCCTCCGAGCAGTACTTC.

The sample holds a few counts of this clonotype. This sequence joins TRBV20-1 and TRBJ2-5, with 10 nucleotides matching TRBD2. CDR3 length: 15 amino acids. V was pared by 3 bases and J by 3 bases, with 7 bases of the junction left unmatched. Germline V gene sequence: CDR1 DFQATT, CDR2 SNEGSKA (reference sequence). CDR3 nucleotides: TGCAGTGCTAGCGAGACTAGCGGGTTGAAAGAGACCCAGTACTTC. It codes for CSASETSGLKETQYF.

The chain links TRBV2 to TRBJ1-2; 10 bases are a match to TRBD1. J lost 2 bases, V lost 5 bases, and 5 bases had no gene match. The germline gives CDR1 SNHLY, CDR2 FYNNEI. The CDR3 is 15 amino acids. The CDR3 nucleotides are TGTGCCAGCAGTTTCATGGACAGGGGGAACTATGGCTACACCTTC. Protein sequence: CASSFMDRGNYGYTF.